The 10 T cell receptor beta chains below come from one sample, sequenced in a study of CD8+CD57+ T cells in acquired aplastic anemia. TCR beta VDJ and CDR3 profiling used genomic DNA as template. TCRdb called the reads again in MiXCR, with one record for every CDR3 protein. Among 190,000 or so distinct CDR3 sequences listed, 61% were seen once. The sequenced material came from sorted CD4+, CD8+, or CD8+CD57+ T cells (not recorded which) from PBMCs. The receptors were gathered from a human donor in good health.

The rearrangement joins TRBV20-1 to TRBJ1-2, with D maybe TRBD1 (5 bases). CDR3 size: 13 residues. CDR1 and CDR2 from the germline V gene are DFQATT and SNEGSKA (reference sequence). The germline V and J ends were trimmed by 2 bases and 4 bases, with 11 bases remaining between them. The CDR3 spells CSARIGQGYGYTF. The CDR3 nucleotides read TGCAGTGCTAGAATAGGGCAGGGCTATGGCTACACCTTC.

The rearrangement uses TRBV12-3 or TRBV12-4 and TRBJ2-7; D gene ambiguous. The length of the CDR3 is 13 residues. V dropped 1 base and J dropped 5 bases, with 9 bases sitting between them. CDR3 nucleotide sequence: TGTGCCAGCAGTTTAGGGTCGGACCACGAGCAGTACTTC. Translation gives CASSLGSDHEQYF.

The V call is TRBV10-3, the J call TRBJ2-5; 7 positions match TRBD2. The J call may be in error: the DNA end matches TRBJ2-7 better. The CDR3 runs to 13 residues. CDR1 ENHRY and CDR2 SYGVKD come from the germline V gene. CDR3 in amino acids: CAIRGTTLYEQYF. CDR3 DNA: TGTGCCATCAGGGGGACTACCCTCTACGAGCAGTACTTC.

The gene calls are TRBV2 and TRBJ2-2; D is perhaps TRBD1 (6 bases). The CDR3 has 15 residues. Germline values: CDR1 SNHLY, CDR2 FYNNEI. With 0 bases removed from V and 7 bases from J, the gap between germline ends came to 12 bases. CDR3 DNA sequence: TGTGCCAGCAGTGAAGCGCTACAGGGTGACGGGGAGCTGTTTTTT. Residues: CASSEALQGDGELFF.

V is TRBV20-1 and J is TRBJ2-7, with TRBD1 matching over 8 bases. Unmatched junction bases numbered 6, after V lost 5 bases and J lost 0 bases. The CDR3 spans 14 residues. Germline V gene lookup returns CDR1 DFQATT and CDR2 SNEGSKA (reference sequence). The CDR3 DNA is TGCAGTGCTTTGGGACAGGAAATCTCCTACGAGCAGTACTTC. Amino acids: CSALGQEISYEQYF.

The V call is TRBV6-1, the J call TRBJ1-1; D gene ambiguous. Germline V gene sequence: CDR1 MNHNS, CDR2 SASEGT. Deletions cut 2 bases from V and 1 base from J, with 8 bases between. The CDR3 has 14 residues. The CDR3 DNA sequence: TGTGCCAGCAGTGAATTTACTCCGAACACTGAAGCTTTCTTT. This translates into CASSEFTPNTEAFF.

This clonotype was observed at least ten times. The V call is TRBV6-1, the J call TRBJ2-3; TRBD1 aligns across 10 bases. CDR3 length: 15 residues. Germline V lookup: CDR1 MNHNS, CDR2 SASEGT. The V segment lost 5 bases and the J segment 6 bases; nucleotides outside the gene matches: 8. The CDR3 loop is CASSRTGTGADTQYF. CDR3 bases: TGTGCCAGCAGTCGCACCGGGACAGGGGCCGATACGCAGTATTTT.

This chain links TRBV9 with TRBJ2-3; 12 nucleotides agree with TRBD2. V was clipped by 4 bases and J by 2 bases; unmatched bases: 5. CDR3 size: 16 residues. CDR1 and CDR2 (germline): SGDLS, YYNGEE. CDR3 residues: CASSRTSGTITDTQYF. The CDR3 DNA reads TGTGCCAGCAGCAGGACTAGCGGGACAATCACAGATACGCAGTATTTT.

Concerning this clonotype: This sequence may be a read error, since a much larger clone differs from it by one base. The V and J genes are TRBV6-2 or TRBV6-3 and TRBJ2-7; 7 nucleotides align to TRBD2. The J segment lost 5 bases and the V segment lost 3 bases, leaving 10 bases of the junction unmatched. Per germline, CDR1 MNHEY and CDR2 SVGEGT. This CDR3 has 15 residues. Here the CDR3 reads CASSYMAGDFHEQYF. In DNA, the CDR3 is TGTGCCAGCAGTTATATGGCGGGGGACTTCCACGAGCAGTACTTC.

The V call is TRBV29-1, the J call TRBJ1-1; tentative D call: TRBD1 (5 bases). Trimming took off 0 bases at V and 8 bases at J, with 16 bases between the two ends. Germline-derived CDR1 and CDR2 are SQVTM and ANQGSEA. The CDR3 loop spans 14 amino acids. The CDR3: CSVEDAGVRDEAFF. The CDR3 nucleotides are TGCAGCGTTGAAGATGCTGGGGTCAGGGACGAAGCTTTCTTT.